A selection of T cell receptor beta chains follows, all from one sample in a study of T cell responses to AZD1222 COVID-19 vaccine. Profiling relied on immunoSEQ multiplex PCR, and the TCRdb table lists in-frame clones only, not all of them. The sample has about 120,000 clones; about 90% are singletons. The source was peripheral blood, collected on day 0 of AZD1222 vaccination. The receptors originated from an adult in good health. The CDR3 runs from the conserved cysteine through the conserved F or W. D genes are given only for firm matches. Where a row states a size, it is once, few, many or the class of an expanded clone; other rows omit it.

TRBV11-2	.	TRBD1	TRBJ1-2	CASSLQPRGYGYTF	TGTGCCAGCAGCTTACAGCCCAGGGGGTATGGCTACACCTTC
TRBV12-3/TRBV12-4	few	.	TRBJ1-2	CASSPNNYGYTF	TGTGCCAGCAGCCCGAATAACTATGGCTACACCTTC
TRBV19	.	TRBD2	TRBJ2-7	CASRRTSGRASYEQYF	TGTGCCAGTAGAAGGACTAGCGGGAGGGCCTCGTACGAGCAGTACTTC
TRBV6-5	.	TRBD1	TRBJ1-1	CASSQGGSTEAFF	TGTGCCAGCAGTCAGGGGGGTAGCACTGAAGCTTTCTTT
TRBV7-9	once	.	TRBJ2-1	CASSFRSSYNEQFF	TGTGCCAGCAGCTTCAGGAGCTCCTACAATGAGCAGTTCTTC
TRBV28	once	TRBD2	TRBJ2-5	CASSPGLAGARETQYF	TGTGCCAGCAGCCCGGGACTAGCGGGAGCGAGGGAGACCCAGTACTTC
TRBV6-5	once	TRBD1	TRBJ2-1	CASRWDSYNEQFF	TGTGCCAGCAGGTGGGACAGCTACAATGAGCAGTTCTTC
TRBV7-2	.	.	TRBJ1-2	CASSPRGRYYGYTF	TGTGCCAGCAGCCCCCGAGGTCGTTACTATGGCTACACCTTC
TRBV28	.	TRBD1	TRBJ2-7	CASSLRQGIGSYEQYF	TGTGCCAGCAGCCTGCGACAGGGGATAGGGTCCTACGAGCAGTACTTC
TRBV6-4	few	.	TRBJ2-2	CASSDSRDSAGELFF	TGTGCCAGCAGTGACTCCAGGGATAGTGCCGGGGAGCTGTTTTTT
TRBV7-9	.	.	TRBJ1-3	CASSLSRAGNTIYF	TGTGCCAGCAGCCTCTCCAGGGCTGGAAACACCATATATTTT
TRBV29-1	.	TRBD1	TRBJ2-1	CSVGVGQGPMAEQFF	TGCAGCGTGGGGGTGGGACAGGGTCCAATGGCTGAGCAGTTCTTC
TRBV24-1	.	TRBD1	TRBJ1-5	CATSGPGGSNQPQHF	TGTGCCACCAGTGGCCCAGGGGGAAGCAATCAGCCCCAGCATTTT
TRBV27	.	.	TRBJ1-5	CASSLLGGNQPQHF	TGTGCCAGCAGTTTATTGGGGGGAAACCAGCCCCAGCATTTT
TRBV27	.	.	TRBJ1-1	CASSLALTNTEAFF	TGTGCCAGCAGTTTGGCTTTGACGAACACTGAAGCTTTCTTT
TRBV6-5	once	TRBD1	TRBJ2-4	CASRDTGTGKNIQYF	TGTGCCAGCAGGGATACCGGGACAGGGAAAAACATTCAGTACTTC
TRBV10-3	.	.	TRBJ2-2	CAISERGVNTGELFF	TGTGCCATCAGTGAGAGGGGGGTGAACACCGGGGAGCTGTTTTTT
TRBV10-3	.	.	TRBJ2-1	CAISESPHNEQFF	TGTGCCATCAGTGAGTCGCCCCACAATGAGCAGTTCTTC
TRBV7-9	.	.	TRBJ2-2	CASSFSRNTGELFF	TGTGCCAGCAGCTTCTCGAGGAACACCGGGGAGCTGTTTTTT
TRBV27	.	TRBD2	TRBJ2-5	CASSGGIEETQYF	TGTGCCAGCTCGGGGGGAATAGAGGAGACCCAGTACTTC
TRBV5-1	.	.	TRBJ1-5	CASSIDSLYQPQHF	TGCGCCAGCAGTATAGACAGTCTCTATCAGCCCCAGCATTTT
TRBV9	.	.	TRBJ2-1	CASSVVGQIYNEQFF	TGTGCCAGCAGCGTAGTCGGACAGATATACAATGAGCAGTTCTTC
TRBV2	.	TRBD1	TRBJ1-2	CASRGTGNGYTF	TGTGCCAGCAGAGGGACAGGGAATGGCTACACCTTC
TRBV30	.	.	TRBJ1-3	CAWRGAGGLSGNTIYF	TGTGCCTGGAGGGGGGCGGGGGGCCTCTCTGGAAACACCATATATTTT
TRBV11-2	.	TRBD1	TRBJ1-1	CASSQMTGATEAFF	TGTGCCAGCAGCCAGATGACAGGGGCCACTGAAGCTTTCTTT
TRBV5-5	.	.	TRBJ2-3	CASSFEPRGTDTQYF	TGTGCCAGCAGCTTTGAGCCCCGGGGGACAGATACGCAGTATTTT